The clone carrying this T cell receptor beta chain came up once. One end of the junction does not line up with germline, which may come from a read error. TCRdb keeps only in-frame clones here, not all; method: immunoSEQ multiplex PCR. The sample lists about 130,000 clones; roughly four fifths were seen once. These data come from a study of blood T cell repertoires in COVID-19. The CDR3 extends over 14 amino acids. From germline, CDR1 is SSHAT and CDR2 FNYEAQ (reference sequence). This TCR was sampled from a woman of 80 years or more with acute or convalescent COVID-19. This rearrangement joins TRBV7-7 to TRBJ2-7; 11 bases are shared with TRBD2. The sample was peripheral blood. The CDR3 region is CASSRSGGAEEQYF. In DNA form, the CDR3 reads TGTGCTAGCAGCCGTAGCGGGGGGGCGGAAGAGCAGTACTTC. Complete variable domain (other parts from reference TRBV7-7 and TRBJ2-7): GAGVSQSPRYKVTKRGQDVTLRCDPISSHATLYWYQQALGQGPEFLTYFNYEAQPDKSGLPSDRFSAERPEGSISTLTIQRTEQRDSAMYRCASSRSGGAEEQYFGPGTRLTVT.